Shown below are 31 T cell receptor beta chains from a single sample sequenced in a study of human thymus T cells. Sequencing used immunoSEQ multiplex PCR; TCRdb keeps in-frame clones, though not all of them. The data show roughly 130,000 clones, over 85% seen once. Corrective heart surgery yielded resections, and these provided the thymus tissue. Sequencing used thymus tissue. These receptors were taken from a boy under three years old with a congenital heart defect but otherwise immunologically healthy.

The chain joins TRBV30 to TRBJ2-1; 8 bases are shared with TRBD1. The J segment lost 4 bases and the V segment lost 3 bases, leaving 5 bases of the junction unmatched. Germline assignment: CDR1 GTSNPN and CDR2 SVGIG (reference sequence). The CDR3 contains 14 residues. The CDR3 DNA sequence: TGTGCCTGGAGGAGGACAGGGCTTTACAATGAGCAGTTCTTC. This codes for CAWRRTGLYNEQFF.

CDR3 in amino acids: CAISQGDTQYF. CDR3 nucleotides: TGTGCCATCAGCCAGGGGGATACGCAGTATTTT. The chain couples TRBV10-3 to TRBJ2-3, with TRBD1 as a possible D gene (6 bases). Looked up from germline, CDR1 is ENHRY and CDR2 is SYGVKD. The V and J ends lost 6 bases and 6 bases respectively, with 7 bases between them. The CDR3 sequence is 11 residues long.

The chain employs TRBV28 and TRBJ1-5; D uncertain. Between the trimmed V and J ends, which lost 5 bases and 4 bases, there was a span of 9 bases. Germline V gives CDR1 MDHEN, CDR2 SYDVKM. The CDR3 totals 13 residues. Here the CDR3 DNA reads TGTGCCAGCAGTGGTCGACTTAATCAGCCCCAGCATTTT. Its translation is CASSGRLNQPQHF. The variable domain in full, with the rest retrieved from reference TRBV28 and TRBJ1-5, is DVKVTQSSRYLVKRTGEKVFLECVQDMDHENMFWYRQDPGLGLRLIYFSYDVKMKEKGDIPEGYSVSREKKERFSLILESASTNQTSMYLCASSGRLNQPQHFGDGTRLSIL.

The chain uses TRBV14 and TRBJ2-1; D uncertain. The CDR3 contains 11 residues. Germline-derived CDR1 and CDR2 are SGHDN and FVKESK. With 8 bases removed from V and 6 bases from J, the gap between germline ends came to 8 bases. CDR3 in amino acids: CASGVRNEQFF. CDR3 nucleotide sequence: TGTGCCAGCGGAGTACGCAATGAGCAGTTCTTC. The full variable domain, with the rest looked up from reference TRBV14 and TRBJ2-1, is EAGVTQFPSHSVIEKGQTVTLRCDPISGHDNLYWYRRVMGKEIKFLLHFVKESKQDESGMPNNRFLAERTGGTYSTLKVQPAELEDSGVYFCASGVRNEQFFGPGTRLTVL.

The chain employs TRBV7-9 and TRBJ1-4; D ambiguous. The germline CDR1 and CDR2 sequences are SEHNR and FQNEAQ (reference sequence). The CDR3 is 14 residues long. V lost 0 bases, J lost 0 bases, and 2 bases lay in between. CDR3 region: CASSLATTNEKLFF. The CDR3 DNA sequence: TGTGCCAGCAGCTTAGCAACAACTAATGAAAAACTGTTTTTT.

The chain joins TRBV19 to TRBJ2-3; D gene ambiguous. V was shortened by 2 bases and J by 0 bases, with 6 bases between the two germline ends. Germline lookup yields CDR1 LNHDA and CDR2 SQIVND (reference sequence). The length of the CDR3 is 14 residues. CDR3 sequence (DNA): TGTGCCAGTAGTATAAAGGGTAGCACAGATACGCAGTATTTT. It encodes CASSIKGSTDTQYF.

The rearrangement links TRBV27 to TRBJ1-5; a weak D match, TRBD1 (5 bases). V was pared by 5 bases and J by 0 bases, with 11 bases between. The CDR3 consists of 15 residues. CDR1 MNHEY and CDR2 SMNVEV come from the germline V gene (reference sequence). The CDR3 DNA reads TGTGCCAGCAGTAACCATGGGGGTAGCAATCAGCCCCAGCATTTT. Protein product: CASSNHGGSNQPQHF.

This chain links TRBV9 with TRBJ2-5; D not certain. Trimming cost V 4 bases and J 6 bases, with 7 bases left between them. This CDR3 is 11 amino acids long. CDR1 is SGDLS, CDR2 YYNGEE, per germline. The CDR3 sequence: CASSKGKTQYF. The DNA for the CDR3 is TGTGCCAGCAGCAAAGGGAAGACCCAGTACTTC.

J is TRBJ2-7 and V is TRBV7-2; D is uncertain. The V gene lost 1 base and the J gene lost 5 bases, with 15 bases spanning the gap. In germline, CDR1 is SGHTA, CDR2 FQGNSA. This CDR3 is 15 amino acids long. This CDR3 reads CASSLDRVVDDEQYF. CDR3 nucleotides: TGTGCCAGCAGCTTAGATCGGGTAGTTGACGACGAGCAGTACTTC.

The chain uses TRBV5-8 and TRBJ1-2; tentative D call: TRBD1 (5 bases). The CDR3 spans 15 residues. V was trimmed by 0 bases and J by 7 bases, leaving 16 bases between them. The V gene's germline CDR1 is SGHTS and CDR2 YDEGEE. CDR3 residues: CASSLVARVATGYTF. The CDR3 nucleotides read TGTGCCAGCAGCTTGGTCGCCAGGGTAGCGACTGGCTACACCTTC.

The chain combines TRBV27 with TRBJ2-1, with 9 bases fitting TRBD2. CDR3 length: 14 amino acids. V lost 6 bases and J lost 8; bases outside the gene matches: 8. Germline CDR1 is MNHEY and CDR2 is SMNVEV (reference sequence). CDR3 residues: CASSQQAGGHEQFF. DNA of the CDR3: TGTGCCAGCAGCCAGCAAGCGGGGGGACATGAGCAGTTCTTC.

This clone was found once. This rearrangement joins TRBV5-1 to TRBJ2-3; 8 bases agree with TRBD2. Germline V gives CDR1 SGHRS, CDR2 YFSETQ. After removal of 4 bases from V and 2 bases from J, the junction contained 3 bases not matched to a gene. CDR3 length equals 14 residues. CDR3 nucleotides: TGCGCCAGCAGCCGCGGGGGGTACACAGATACGCAGTATTTT. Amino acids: CASSRGGYTDTQYF.

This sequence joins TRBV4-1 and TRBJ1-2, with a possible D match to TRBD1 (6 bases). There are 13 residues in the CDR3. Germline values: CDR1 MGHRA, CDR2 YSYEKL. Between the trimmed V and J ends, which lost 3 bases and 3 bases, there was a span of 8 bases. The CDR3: CASSQGADYGYTF. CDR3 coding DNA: TGCGCCAGCAGCCAGGGGGCCGACTATGGCTACACCTTC.

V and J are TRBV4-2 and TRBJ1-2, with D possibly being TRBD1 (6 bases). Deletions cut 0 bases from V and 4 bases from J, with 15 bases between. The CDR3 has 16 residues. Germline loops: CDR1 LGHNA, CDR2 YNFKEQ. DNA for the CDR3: TGTGCCAGCAGCCAAGAAAGTGGGGGGGCCCCCTATGGCTACACCTTC. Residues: CASSQESGGAPYGYTF.

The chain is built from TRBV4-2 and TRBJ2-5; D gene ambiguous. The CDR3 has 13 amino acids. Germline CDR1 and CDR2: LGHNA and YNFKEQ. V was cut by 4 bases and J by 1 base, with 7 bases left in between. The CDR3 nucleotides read TGTGCCAGCAGCCTCACAGCCCAAGAGACCCAGTACTTC. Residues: CASSLTAQETQYF.

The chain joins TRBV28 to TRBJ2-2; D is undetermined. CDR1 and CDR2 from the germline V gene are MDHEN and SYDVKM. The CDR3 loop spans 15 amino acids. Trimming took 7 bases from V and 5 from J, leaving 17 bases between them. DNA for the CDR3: TGTGCCAGCAAATTATGCGGCGTATGTACCGGGGAGCTGTTTTTT. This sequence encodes CASKLCGVCTGELFF.

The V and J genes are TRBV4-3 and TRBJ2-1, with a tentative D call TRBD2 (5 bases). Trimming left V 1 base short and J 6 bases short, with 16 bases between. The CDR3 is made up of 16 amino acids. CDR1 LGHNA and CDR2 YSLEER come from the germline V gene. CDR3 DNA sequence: TGCGCCAGCAGCCAAGGGTATCGGGATGTGGGCAATGAGCAGTTCTTC. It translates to CASSQGYRDVGNEQFF.

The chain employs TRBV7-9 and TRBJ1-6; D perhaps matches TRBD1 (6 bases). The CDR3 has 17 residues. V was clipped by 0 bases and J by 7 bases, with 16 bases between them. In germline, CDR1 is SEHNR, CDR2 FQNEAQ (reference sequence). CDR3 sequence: CASSLAHYRVGNSPLHF. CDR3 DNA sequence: TGTGCCAGCAGCTTAGCCCATTACAGGGTGGGGAATTCACCCCTCCACTTT.

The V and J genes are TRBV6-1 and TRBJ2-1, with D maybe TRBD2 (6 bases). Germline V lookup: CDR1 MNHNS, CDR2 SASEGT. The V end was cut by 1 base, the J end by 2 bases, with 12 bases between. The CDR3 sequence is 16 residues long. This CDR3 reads CASSEVGLPAYNEQFF. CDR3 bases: TGTGCCAGCAGTGAAGTAGGACTACCAGCCTACAATGAGCAGTTCTTC.

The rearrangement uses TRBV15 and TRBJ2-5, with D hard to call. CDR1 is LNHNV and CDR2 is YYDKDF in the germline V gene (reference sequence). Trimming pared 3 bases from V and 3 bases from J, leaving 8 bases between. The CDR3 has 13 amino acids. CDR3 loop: CATSRELEETQYF. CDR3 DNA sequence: TGTGCCACCAGCAGGGAGTTGGAAGAGACCCAGTACTTC.

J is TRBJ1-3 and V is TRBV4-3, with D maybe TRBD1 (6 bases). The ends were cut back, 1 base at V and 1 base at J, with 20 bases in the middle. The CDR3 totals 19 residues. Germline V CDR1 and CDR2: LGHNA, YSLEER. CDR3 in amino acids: CASSQVGAGGVSSGNTIYF. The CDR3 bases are TGCGCCAGCAGCCAAGTGGGGGCGGGGGGCGTTAGTTCTGGAAACACCATATATTTT.

The CDR3 nucleotides read TGTGCCAGCAGCTTCGTTCGAGGGGGGTACGAGCAGTACTTC. Protein sequence: CASSFVRGGYEQYF. This rearrangement joins TRBV11-2 to TRBJ2-7, with D perhaps assigned TRBD1 or TRBD2 (6 bases each). Germline-derived CDR1 and CDR2 are SGHAT and FQNNGV. Trimming pared 3 bases from V and 4 bases from J, leaving 13 bases between. The CDR3 covers 14 residues.

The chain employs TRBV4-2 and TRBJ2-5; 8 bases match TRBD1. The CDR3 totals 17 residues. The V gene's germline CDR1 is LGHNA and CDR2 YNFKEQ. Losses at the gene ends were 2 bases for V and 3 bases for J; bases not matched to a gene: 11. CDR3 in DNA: TGTGCCAGCAGCCAACATTGGACAGGGTTGGTCGAAGAGACCCAGTACTTC. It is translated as CASSQHWTGLVEETQYF.

The CDR3 region is CASSQARRGTSGTNEQFF. CDR3 DNA: TGCGCCAGCAGCCAAGCTCGGAGGGGGACTAGCGGGACCAATGAGCAGTTCTTC. The chain recombines TRBV4-3 with TRBJ2-1, with 13 bases lining up with TRBD2. Germline V gene lookup returns CDR1 LGHNA and CDR2 YSLEER. The trim removed 1 base at V and 6 bases at J, leaving 9 bases unmatched. The CDR3 runs 18 residues.

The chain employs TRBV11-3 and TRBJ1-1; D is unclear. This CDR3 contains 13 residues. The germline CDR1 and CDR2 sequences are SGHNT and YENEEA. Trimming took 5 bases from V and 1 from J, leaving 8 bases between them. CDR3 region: CASSHDTNTEAFF. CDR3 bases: TGTGCCAGCAGCCACGACACGAACACTGAAGCTTTCTTT. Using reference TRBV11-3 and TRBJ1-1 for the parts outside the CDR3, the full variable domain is EAGVVQSPRYKIIEKKQPVAFWCNPISGHNTLYWYLQNLGQGPELLIRYENEEAVDDSQLPKDRFSAERLKGVDSTLKIQPAELGDSAVYLCASSHDTNTEAFFGQGTRLTVV.

The CDR3 sequence is CASSLSPSSHLDGEQFF. The DNA of the CDR3 is TGTGCCAGCAGCTTGTCCCCCTCTAGCCACCTTGATGGTGAGCAGTTCTTC. The V gene is TRBV7-2, the J gene TRBJ2-1; tentative D call: TRBD2 (5 bases). The germline gives CDR1 SGHTA, CDR2 FQGNSA. This CDR3 has 17 amino acids. The V and J ends lost 3 bases and 9 bases respectively, with 24 bases between them.

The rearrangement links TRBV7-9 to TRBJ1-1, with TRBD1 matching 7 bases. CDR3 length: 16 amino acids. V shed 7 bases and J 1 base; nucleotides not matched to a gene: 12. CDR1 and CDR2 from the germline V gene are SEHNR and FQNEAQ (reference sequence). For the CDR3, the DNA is TGTGCCAGCATCCAAAACCTGACAGGGCCGAACACTGAAGCTTTCTTT. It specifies CASIQNLTGPNTEAFF.

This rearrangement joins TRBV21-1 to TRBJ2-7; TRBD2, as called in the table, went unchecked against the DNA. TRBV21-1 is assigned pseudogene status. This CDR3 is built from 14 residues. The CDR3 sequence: CASSKRGGGHEQYF. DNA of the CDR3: TGTGCCAGCAGCAAGCGGGGGGGCGGCCACGAGCAGTACTTC.

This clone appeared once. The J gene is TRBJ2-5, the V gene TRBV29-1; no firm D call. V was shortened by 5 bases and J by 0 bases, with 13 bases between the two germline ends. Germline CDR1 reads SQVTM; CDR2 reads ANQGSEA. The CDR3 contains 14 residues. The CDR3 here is CSVIETQYQETQYF. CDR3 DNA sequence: TGCAGCGTTATTGAGACCCAGTACCAAGAGACCCAGTACTTC.

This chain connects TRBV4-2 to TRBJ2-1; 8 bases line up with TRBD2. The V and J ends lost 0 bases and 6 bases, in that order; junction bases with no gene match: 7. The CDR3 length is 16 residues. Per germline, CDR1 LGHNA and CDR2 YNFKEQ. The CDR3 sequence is CASSQDLWRGANEQFF. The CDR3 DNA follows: TGTGCCAGCAGCCAAGACCTATGGCGGGGGGCCAATGAGCAGTTCTTC.

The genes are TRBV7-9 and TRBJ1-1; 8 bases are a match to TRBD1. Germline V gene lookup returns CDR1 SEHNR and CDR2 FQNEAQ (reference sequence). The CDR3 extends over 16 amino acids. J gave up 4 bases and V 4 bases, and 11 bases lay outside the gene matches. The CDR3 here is CASSSASRGLSTEAFF. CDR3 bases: TGTGCCAGCAGCTCCGCATCCAGGGGGCTTAGCACTGAAGCTTTCTTT. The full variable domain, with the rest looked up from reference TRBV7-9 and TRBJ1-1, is DTGVSQNPRHKITKRGQNVTFRCDPISEHNRLYWYRQTLGQGPEFLTYFQNEAQLEKSRLLSDRFSAERPKGSFSTLEIQRTEQGDSAMYLCASSSASRGLSTEAFFGQGTRLTVV.